Only one count was recorded for the clone carrying this T cell receptor (beta chain). CDR3 length: 13 amino acids. CDR1 is KGHSH and CDR2 is LQKENI in the germline V gene. Trimming took 3 bases from V and 5 from J; bases not matched to a gene: 1. Clones were read by immunoSEQ multiplex PCR, and TCRdb kept only the in-frame ones, dropping some. Of fewer than 150,000 clones listed, 86% are singletons. The source of the sample is a study of blood T cell repertoires in COVID-19. The gene calls are TRBV18 and TRBJ2-1; 7 bases agree with TRBD2. This TCR was sampled from a man aged 70-80 years who had recovered from COVID-19. What was sequenced was peripheral blood. CDR3 in DNA: TGTGCCAGCTCACCTACTAGCGACAATGAGCAGTTCTTC. Its protein product is CASSPTSDNEQFF.